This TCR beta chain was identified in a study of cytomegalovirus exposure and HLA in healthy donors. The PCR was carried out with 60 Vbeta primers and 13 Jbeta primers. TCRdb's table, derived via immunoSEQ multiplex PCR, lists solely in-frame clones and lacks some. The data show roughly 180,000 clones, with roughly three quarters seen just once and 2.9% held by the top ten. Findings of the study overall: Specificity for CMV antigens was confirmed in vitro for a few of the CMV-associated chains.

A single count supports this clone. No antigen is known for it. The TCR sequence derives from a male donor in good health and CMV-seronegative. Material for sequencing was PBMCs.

The CDR3 DNA follows: TGTGCCAGCAGCTTGGCTCGGGGCAATGAGCAGTTCTTC. Protein product: CASSLARGNEQFF. The chain couples TRBV5-4 to TRBJ2-1; a possible D gene is TRBD2 (5 bases). The CDR3 has 13 amino acids. Trimming cost V 0 bases and J 6 bases, with 7 bases left between them. Germline values: CDR1 SGHNT, CDR2 YYREEE (reference sequence).